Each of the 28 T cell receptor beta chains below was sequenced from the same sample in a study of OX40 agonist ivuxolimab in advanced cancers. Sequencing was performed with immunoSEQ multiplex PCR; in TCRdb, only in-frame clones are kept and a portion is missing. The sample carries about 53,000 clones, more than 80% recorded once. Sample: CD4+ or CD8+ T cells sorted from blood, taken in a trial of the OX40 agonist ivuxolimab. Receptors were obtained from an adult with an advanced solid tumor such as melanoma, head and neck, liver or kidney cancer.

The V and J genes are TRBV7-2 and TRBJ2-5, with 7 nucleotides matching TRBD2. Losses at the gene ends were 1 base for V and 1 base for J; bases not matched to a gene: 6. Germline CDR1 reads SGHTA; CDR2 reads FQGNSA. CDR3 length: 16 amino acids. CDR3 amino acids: CASSLVRAGPQETQYF. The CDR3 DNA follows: TGTGCCAGCAGCTTAGTTCGAGCGGGACCCCAAGAGACCCAGTACTTC. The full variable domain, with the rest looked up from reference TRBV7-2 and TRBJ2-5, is GAGVSQSPSNKVTEKGKDVELRCDPISGHTALYWYRQSLGQGLEFLIYFQGNSAPDKSGLPSDRFSAERTGGSVSTLTIQRTQQEDSAVYLCASSLVRAGPQETQYFGPGTRLLVL.

CDR3 sequence reads: CASEGQSDGYTF. The DNA for the CDR3 is TGTGCCAGCGAGGGACAGTCTGATGGCTACACCTTC. The chain is built from TRBV6-1 and TRBJ1-2; 7 bases align to TRBD1. From germline, CDR1 is MNHNS and CDR2 SASEGT. Losses at the gene ends were 8 bases for V and 6 bases for J; bases not matched to a gene: 6. This CDR3 region has 12 residues.

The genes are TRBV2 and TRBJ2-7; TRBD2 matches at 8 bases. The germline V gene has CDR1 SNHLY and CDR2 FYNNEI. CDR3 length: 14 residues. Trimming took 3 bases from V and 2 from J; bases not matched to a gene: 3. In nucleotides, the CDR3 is TGTGCCAGCAGTGAGGGACTAGTTCCCTACGAGCAGTACTTC. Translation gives CASSEGLVPYEQYF.

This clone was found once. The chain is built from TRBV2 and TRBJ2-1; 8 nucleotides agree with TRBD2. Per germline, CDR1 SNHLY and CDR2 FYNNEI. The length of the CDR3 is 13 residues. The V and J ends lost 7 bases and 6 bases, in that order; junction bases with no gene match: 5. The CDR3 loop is CASTASGFNEQFF. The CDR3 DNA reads TGTGCCAGCACGGCTAGCGGGTTCAATGAGCAGTTCTTC.

The CDR3 bases are TGTGCCAGCAGCTACGACAGGGGAACGGCTGGGGCCAACGTCCTGACTTTC. This sequence encodes CASSYDRGTAGANVLTF. The J gene is TRBJ2-6, the V gene TRBV7-9; 8 nucleotides match TRBD1. The CDR3 is made up of 17 amino acids. V lost 4 bases to trimming and J lost 2 bases; unmatched junction nucleotides: 7. From germline, CDR1 is SEHNR and CDR2 FQNEAQ (reference sequence).

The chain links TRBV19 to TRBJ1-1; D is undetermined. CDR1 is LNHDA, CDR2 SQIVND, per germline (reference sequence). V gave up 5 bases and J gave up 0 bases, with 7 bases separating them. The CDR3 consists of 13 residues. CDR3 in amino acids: CASSSQLNTEAFF. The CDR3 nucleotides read TGTGCCAGTAGTTCCCAGTTGAACACTGAAGCTTTCTTT. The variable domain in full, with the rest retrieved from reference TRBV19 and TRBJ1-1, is DGGITQSPKYLFRKEGQNVTLSCEQNLNHDAMYWYRQDPGQGLRLIYYSQIVNDFQKGDIAEGYSVSREKKESFPLTVTSAQKNPTAFYLCASSSQLNTEAFFGQGTRLTVV.

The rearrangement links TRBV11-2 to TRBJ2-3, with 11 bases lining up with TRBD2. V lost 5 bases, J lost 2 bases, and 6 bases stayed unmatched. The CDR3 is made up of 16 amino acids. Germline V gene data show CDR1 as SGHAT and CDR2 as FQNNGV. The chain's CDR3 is CASSKLAGEPTDTQYF. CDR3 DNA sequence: TGTGCCAGCAGCAAACTAGCGGGAGAGCCCACAGATACGCAGTATTTT.

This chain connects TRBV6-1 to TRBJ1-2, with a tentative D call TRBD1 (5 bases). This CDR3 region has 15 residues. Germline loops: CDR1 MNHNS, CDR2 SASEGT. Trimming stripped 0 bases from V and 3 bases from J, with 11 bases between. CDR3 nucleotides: TGTGCCAGCAGTGAAGCCCTGACAGCGTACTATGGCTACACCTTC. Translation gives CASSEALTAYYGYTF.

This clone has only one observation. The CDR3 nucleotides read TGTGCCAGTTACTCGACAGTTGGAAACACCATATATTTT. Its protein is CASYSTVGNTIYF. The V gene is TRBV19, the J gene TRBJ1-3, with a weak D call TRBD1 (5 bases). CDR1 is LNHDA, CDR2 SQIVND, per germline (reference sequence). V shed 8 bases and J shed 3 bases, with 11 bases lying between them. This CDR3 contains 13 residues.

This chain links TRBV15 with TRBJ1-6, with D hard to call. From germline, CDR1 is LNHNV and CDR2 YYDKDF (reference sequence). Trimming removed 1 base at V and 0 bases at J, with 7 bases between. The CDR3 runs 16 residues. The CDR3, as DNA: TGTGCCACCAGCAGAGTACCCCTCTCCTATAATTCACCCCTCCACTTT. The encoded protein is CATSRVPLSYNSPLHF.

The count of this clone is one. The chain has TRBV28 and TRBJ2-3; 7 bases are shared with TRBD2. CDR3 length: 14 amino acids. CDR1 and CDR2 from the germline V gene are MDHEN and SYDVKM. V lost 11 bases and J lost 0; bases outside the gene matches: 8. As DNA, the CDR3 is TGTGCCGGGAGGGACGCAGCGAGCACAGATACGCAGTATTTT. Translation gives CAGRDAASTDTQYF.

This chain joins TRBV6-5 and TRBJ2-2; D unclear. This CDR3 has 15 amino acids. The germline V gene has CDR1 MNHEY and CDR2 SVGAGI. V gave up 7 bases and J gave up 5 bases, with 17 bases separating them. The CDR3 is CASTPSGPDTGELFF. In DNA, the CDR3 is TGTGCCAGCACCCCCTCCGGCCCAGATACCGGGGAGCTGTTTTTT.

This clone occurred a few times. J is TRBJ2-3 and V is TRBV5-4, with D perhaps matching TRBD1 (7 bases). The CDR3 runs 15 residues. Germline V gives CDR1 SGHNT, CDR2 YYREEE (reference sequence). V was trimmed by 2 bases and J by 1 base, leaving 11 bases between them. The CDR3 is CASSFQGGGTDTQYF. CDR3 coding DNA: TGTGCCAGCAGCTTTCAGGGGGGCGGCACAGATACGCAGTATTTT.

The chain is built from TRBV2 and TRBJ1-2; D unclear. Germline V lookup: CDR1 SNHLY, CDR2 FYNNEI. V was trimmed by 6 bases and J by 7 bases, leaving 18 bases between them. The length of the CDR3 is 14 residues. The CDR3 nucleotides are TGTGCCAGCAGGGCCTCGGACGGTACGGCTGGCTACACCTTC. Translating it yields CASRASDGTAGYTF.

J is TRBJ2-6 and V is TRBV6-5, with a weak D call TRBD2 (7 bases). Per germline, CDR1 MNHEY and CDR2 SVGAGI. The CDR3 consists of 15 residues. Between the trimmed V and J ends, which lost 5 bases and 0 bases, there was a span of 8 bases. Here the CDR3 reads CASSGGASGANVLTF. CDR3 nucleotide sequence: TGTGCCAGCAGTGGGGGGGCCTCTGGGGCCAACGTCCTGACTTTC.

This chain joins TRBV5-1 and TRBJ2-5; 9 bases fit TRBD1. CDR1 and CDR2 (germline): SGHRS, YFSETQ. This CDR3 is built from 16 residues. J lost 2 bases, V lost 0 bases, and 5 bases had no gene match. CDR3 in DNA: TGCGCCAGCAGCTTGGGGGGACAGGGAATACAAGAGACCCAGTACTTC. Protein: CASSLGGQGIQETQYF.

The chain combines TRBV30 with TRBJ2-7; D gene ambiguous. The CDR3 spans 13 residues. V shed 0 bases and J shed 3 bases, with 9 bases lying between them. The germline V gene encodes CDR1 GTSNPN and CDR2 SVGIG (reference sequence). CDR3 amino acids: CAWSVDGHYEQYF. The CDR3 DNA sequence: TGTGCCTGGAGTGTTGACGGGCACTACGAGCAGTACTTC.

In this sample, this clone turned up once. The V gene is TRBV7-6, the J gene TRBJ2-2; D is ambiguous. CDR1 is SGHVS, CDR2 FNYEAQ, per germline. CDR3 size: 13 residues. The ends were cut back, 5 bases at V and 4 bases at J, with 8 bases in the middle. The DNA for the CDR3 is TGTGCCAGCAGCCCGCTGAGCACCGGGGAGCTGTTTTTT. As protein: CASSPLSTGELFF.

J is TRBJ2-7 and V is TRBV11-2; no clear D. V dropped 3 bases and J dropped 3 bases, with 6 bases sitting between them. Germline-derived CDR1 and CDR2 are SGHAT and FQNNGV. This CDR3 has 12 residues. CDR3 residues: CASSFDGYEQYF. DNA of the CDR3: TGTGCCAGCAGCTTCGACGGCTACGAGCAGTACTTC.

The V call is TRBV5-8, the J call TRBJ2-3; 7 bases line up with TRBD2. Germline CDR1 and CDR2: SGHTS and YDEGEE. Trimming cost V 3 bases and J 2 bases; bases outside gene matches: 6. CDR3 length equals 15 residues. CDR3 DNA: TGTGCCAGCAGCTGGGCAGGGAGGGTCACAGATACGCAGTATTTT. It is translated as CASSWAGRVTDTQYF.

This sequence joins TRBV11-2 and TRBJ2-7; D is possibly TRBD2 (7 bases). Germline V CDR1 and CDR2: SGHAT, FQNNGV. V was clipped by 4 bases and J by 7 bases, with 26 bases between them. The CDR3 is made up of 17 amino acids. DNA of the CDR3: TGTGCCAGCAGCTCCACTAGAGGGGGGGGGCGACAGAAGGAGCAGTACTTC. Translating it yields CASSSTRGGGRQKEQYF.

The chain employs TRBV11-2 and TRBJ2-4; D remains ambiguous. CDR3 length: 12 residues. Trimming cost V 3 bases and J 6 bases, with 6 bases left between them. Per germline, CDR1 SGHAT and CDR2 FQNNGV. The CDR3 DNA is TGTGCCAGCAGCTTTGCCGGAAACATTCAGTACTTC. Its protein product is CASSFAGNIQYF.

CDR3 in amino acids: CSVLLDDMNSGNTIYF. The CDR3 DNA reads TGCAGCGTGTTACTTGACGATATGAACTCTGGAAACACCATATATTTT. The rearrangement uses TRBV29-1 and TRBJ1-3; no reliable D call. The CDR3 runs to 16 residues. The germline V gene has CDR1 SQVTM and CDR2 ANQGSEA. The ends were cut back, 6 bases at V and 0 bases at J, with 18 bases in the middle.

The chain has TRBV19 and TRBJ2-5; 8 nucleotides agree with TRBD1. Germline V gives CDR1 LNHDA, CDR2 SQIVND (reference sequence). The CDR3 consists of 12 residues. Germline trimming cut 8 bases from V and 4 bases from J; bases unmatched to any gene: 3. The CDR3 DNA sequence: TGTGCCAGTCGGGACAGGCTAGAGACCCAGTACTTC. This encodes CASRDRLETQYF.

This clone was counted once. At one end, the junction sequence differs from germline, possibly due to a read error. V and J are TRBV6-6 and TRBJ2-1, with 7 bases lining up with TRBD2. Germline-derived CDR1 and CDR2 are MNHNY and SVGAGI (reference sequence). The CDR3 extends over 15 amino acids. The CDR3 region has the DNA TGCGGCGCCGCGGGAGCGTTCTCGGCCTACAATGAGCAGTTCTTC. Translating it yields CGAAGAFSAYNEQFF.

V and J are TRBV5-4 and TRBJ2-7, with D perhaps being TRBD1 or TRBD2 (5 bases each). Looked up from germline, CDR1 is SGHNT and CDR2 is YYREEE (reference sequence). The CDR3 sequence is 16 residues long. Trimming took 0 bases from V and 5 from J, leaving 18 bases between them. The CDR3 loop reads CASSLDRGASRDEQYF. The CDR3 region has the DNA TGTGCCAGCAGCTTGGATCGGGGCGCCTCTAGGGACGAGCAGTACTTC.

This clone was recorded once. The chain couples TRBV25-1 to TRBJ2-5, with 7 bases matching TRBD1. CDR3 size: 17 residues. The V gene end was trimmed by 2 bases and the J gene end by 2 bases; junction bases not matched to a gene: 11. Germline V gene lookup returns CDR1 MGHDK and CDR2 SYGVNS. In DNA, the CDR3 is TGTGCCAGCAGTGAAAATAGGGGGACAGATGTTCAAGAGACCCAGTACTTC. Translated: CASSENRGTDVQETQYF. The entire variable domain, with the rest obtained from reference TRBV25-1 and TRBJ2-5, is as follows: EADIYQTPRYLVIGTGKKITLECSQTMGHDKMYWYQQDPGMELHLIHYSYGVNSTEKGDLSSESTVSRIRTEHFPLTLESARPSHTSQYLCASSENRGTDVQETQYFGPGTRLLVL.

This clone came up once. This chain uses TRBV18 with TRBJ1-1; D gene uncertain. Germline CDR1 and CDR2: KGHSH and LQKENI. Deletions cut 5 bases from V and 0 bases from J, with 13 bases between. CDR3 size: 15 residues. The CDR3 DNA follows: TGTGCCAGCTCAGAGTCGGGCGGGATGAACACTGAAGCTTTCTTT. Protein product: CASSESGGMNTEAFF.